This TCR beta chain was captured by sequencing in a study of blood T cell repertoires in COVID-19. Assignments of participants to cohorts depended upon their own reported clinical history. The CDR3 runs to 17 residues. Deletions cut 1 base from V and 2 bases from J, with 15 bases between. Germline V gene sequence: CDR1 MGHRA, CDR2 YSYEKL. Authors' data handling: Amplification of reference gene primers was used by the study to estimate nucleated cell counts. Assay used: immunoSEQ multiplex PCR; TCRdb lists only in-frame clones, some missing. The V and J calls and clone size are taken from that table; D and trimming were inferred from the DNA. The data contain some 220,000 clones, about four fifths of them singletons.

Sequenced: PBMCs or T cells enriched from blood (not recorded which). The receptor comes from a woman between 40 and 55 years old with acute COVID-19. The V call is TRBV4-1, the J call TRBJ1-5, with D possibly TRBD1 on 6 matching bases. The DNA for the CDR3 is TGCGCCAGCAGCCAAGTAAGCACAGGGTGGGGCAATCAGCCCCAGCATTTT. It specifies CASSQVSTGWGNQPQHF.